This entry is about one T cell receptor (beta chain). The CDR3 consists of 13 residues. From germline, CDR1 is MNHEY and CDR2 SVGAGI. V was clipped by 0 bases and J by 5 bases, with 6 bases between them. The PCR made use of 60 Vbeta and 13 Jbeta primers. Under the authors' procedure: Among the unique TCR beta chains that a later analysis counted, about 84 million in all, roughly 9.9 million were shared. The method was immunoSEQ multiplex PCR; TCRdb's version includes in-frame clones alone and lacks a portion of them. V and J calls and clone size are as listed in that table; D and trimming were resolved from the DNA. Of approximately 140,000 clones in the sample, around 75% are singletons; the top ten hold about 3.5%. The entry originates in a study of cytomegalovirus exposure and HLA in healthy donors.

The origin of this receptor is a man aged 35-49 years in good health and CMV-seronegative. The sample consisted of PBMCs. The chain has TRBV6-5 and TRBJ2-3; D is unresolved. CDR3 residues: CASSYSSRDTQYF. The CDR3 DNA is TGTGCCAGCAGTTACTCGAGTAGAGATACGCAGTATTTT.